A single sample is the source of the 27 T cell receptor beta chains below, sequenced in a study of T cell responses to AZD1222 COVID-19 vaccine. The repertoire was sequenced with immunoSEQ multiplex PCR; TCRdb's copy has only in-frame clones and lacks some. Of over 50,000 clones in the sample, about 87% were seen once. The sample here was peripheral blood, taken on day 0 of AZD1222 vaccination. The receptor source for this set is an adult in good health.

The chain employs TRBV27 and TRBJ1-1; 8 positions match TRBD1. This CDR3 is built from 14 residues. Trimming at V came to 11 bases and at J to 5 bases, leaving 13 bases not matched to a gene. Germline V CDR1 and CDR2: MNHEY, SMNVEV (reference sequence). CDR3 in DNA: TGTGCCTCTAGGACAGGGACGACAATAACTGAAGCTTTCTTT. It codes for CASRTGTTITEAFF.

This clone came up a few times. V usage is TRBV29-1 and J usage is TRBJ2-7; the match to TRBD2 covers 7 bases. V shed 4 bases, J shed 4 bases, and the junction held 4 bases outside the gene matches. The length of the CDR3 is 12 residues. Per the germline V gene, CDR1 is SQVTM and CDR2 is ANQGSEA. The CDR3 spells CSVAGGGYEQYF. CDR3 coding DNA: TGCAGCGTTGCGGGAGGAGGATACGAGCAGTACTTC.

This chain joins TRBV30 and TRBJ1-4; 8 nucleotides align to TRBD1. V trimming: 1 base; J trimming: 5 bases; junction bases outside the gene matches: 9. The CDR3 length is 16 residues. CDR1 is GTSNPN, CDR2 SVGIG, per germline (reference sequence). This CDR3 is CAWSETGTGRNEKLFF. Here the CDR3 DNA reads TGTGCCTGGAGTGAAACCGGGACAGGTCGCAATGAAAAACTGTTTTTT.

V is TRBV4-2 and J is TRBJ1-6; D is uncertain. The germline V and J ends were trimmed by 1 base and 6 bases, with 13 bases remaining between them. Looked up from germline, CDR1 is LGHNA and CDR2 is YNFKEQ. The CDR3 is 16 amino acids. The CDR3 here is CASSQGLTASNSPLHF. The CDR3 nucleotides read TGTGCCAGCAGCCAAGGCCTCACTGCTTCTAATTCACCCCTCCACTTT.

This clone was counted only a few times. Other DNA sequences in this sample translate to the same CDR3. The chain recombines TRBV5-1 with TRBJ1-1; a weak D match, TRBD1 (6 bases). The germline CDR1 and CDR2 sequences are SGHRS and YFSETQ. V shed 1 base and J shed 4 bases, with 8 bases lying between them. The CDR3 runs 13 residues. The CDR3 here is CASSLRGGTEAFF. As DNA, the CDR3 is TGCGCCAGCAGCTTGAGAGGGGGCACTGAAGCTTTCTTT.

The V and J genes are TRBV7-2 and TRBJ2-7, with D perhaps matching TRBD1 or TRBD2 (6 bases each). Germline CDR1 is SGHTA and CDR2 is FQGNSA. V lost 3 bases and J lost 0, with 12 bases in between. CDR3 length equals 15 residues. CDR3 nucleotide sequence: TGTGCCAGCAGCTTGGGGGGCCCCAGCTCCTACGAGCAGTACTTC. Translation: CASSLGGPSSYEQYF.

The CDR3 is CASSVGTLGAGNEQFF. The CDR3 DNA follows: TGTGCCAGCAGCGTAGGGACTCTGGGGGCGGGCAATGAGCAGTTCTTC. V and J are TRBV9 and TRBJ2-1; possibly TRBD1 for D (6 bases). This CDR3 is built from 16 residues. Germline V CDR1 and CDR2: SGDLS, YYNGEE. The germline V and J ends were trimmed by 0 bases and 6 bases, with 16 bases remaining between them. The entire variable domain, with the rest obtained from reference TRBV9 and TRBJ2-1, is as follows: DSGVTQTPKHLITATGQRVTLRCSPRSGDLSVYWYQQSLDQGLQFLIQYYNGEERAKGNILERFSAQQFPDLHSELNLSSLELGDSALYFCASSVGTLGAGNEQFFGPGTRLTVL.

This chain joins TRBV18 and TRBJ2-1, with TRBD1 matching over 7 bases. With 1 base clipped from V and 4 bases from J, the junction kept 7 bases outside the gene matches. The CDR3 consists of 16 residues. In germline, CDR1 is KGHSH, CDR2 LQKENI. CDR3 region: CASSPRLQGSYNEQFF. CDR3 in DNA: TGTGCCAGCTCACCACGGTTACAGGGGAGTTACAATGAGCAGTTCTTC.

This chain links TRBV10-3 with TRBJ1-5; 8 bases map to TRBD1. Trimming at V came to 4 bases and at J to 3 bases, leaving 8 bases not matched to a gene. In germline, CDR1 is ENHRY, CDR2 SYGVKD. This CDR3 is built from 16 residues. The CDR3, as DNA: TGTGCCATCAGTGGTGGACAGGGAGAAGCCAATCAGCCCCAGCATTTT. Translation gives CAISGGQGEANQPQHF.

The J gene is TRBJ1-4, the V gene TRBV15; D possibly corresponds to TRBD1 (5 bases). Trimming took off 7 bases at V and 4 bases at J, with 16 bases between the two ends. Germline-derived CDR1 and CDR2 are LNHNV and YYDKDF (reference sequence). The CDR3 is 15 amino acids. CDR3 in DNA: TGTGCCACCACCCGCCCCGGGGCTATTAATGAAAAACTGTTTTTT. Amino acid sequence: CATTRPGAINEKLFF.

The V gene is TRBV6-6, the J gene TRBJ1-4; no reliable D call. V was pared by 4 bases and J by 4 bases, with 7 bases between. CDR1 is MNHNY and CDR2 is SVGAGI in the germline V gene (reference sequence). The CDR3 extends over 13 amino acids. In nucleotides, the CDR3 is TGTGCCAGCAGTTTCCGTCATAATGAAAAACTGTTTTTT. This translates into CASSFRHNEKLFF.

CDR3 region: CSASSGFTGEQYF. CDR3 nucleotides: TGCAGCGCGTCTAGCGGGTTCACGGGCGAGCAGTACTTC. The chain is built from TRBV29-1 and TRBJ2-7; 8 bases match TRBD2. The CDR3 is 13 amino acids. Germline-derived CDR1 and CDR2 are SQVTM and ANQGSEA. V dropped 7 bases and J dropped 6; count of bases not matched to a gene: 11.

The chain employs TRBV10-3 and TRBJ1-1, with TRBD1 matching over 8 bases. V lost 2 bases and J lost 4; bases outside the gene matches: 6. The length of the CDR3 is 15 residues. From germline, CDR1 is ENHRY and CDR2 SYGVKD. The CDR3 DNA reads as TGTGCCATCAGTGAGCCAGGGGGCGGACGCACTGAAGCTTTCTTT. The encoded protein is CAISEPGGGRTEAFF.

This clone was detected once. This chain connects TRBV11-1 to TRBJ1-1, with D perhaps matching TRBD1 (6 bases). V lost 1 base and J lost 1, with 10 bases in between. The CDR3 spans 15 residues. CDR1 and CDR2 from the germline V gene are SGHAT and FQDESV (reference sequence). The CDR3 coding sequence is TGTGCCAGCAGCTTAGGAAGGGGGAGGAACACTGAAGCTTTCTTT. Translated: CASSLGRGRNTEAFF.

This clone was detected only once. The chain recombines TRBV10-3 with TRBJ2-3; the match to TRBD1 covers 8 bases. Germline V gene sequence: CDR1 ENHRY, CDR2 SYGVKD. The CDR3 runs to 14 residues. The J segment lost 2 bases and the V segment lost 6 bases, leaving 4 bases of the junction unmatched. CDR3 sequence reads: CAISRTGNTDTQYF. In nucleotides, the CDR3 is TGTGCCATCAGCAGGACAGGGAACACAGATACGCAGTATTTT.

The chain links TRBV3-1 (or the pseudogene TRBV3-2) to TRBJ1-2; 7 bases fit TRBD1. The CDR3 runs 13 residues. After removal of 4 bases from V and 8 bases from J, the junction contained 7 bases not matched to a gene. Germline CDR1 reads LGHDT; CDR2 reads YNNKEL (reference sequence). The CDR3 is CASSPGGLGGYTF. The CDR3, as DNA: TGTGCCAGCAGCCCAGGGGGGTTGGGAGGCTACACCTTC.

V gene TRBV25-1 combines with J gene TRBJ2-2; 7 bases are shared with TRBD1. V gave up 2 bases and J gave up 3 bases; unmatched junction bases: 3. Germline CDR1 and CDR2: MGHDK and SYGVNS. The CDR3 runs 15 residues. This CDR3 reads CASSELDRYTGELFF. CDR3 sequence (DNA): TGTGCCAGCAGTGAACTGGACAGGTACACCGGGGAGCTGTTTTTT.

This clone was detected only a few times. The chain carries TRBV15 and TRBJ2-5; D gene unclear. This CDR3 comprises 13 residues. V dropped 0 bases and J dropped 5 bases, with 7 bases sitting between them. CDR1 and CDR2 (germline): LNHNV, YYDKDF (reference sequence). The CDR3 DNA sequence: TGTGCCACCAGCAGAGATCCCAAGGAGACCCAGTACTTC. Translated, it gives CATSRDPKETQYF.

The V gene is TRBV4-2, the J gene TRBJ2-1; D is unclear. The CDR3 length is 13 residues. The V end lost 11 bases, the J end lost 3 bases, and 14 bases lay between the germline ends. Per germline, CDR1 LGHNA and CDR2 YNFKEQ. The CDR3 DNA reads TGTGCCTCCACGGGCGGAAGCTACAATGAGCAGTTCTTC. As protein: CASTGGSYNEQFF.

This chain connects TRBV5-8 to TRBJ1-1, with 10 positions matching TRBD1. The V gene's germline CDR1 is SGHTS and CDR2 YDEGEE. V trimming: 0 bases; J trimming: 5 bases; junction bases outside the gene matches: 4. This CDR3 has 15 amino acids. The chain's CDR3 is CASSLGDRGWTEAFF. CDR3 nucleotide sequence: TGTGCCAGCAGCTTGGGGGACAGGGGATGGACTGAAGCTTTCTTT.

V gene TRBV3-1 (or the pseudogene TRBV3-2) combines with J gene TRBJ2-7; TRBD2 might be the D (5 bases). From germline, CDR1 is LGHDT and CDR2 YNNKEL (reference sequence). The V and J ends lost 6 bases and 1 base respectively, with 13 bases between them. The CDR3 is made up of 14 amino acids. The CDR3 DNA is TGTGCCAGCAGTGTGGGAGTGAGATCCTACGAGCAGTACTTC. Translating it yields CASSVGVRSYEQYF.

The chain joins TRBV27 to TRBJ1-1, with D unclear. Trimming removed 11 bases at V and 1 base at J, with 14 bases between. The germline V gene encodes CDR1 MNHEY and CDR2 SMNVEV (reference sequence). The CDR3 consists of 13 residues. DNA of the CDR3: TGTGCCTCCTCCGGGCAGCCGAACACTGAAGCTTTCTTT. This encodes CASSGQPNTEAFF.

The CDR3 reads CASSEGTSKNEQFF. The CDR3 DNA sequence: TGTGCCAGCAGTGAAGGGACTAGCAAAAATGAGCAGTTCTTC. The chain employs TRBV2 and TRBJ2-1; 8 bases are a match to TRBD2. The J segment lost 7 bases and the V segment lost 1 base, leaving 3 bases of the junction unmatched. CDR1 is SNHLY, CDR2 FYNNEI, per germline. This CDR3 is 14 amino acids long.

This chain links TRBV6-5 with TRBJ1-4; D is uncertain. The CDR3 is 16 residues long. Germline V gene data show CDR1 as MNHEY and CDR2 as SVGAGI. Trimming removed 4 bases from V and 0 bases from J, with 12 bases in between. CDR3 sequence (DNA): TGTGCCAGCAGTTGGACGGGCAGCGCAACTAATGAAAAACTGTTTTTT. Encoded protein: CASSWTGSATNEKLFF.

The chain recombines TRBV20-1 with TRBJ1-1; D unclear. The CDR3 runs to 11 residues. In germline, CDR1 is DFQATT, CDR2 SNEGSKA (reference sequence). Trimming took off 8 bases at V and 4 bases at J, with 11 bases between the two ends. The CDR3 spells CSPYMVTEAFF. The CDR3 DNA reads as TGCAGTCCGTATATGGTCACTGAAGCTTTCTTT.

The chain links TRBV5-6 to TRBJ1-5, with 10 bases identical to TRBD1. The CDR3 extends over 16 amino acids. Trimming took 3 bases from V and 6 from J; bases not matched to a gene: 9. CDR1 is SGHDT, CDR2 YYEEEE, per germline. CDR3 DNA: TGTGCCAGCAGCTCCGGGACAGGGGAACGAGGTCAGCCCCAGCATTTT. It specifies CASSSGTGERGQPQHF.

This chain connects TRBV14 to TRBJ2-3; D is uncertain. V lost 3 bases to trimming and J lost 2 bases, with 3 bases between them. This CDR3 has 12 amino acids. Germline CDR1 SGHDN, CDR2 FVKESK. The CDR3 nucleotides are TGTGCCAGCAGCCAGGTCACAGATACGCAGTATTTT. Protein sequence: CASSQVTDTQYF.